These 24 T cell receptor beta chains originate from one sample sequenced in a study of OX40 agonist ivuxolimab in advanced cancers. The assay was immunoSEQ multiplex PCR, and TCRdb's table has in-frame clones only and misses some. The sample lists fewer than 85,000 clones, around 83% seen once, with 0.85% to 1% in the top ten. The source material was CD4+ or CD8+ T cells sorted from blood, sampled in a trial of the OX40 agonist ivuxolimab. The receptors stem from an adult with an advanced solid tumor such as melanoma, head and neck, liver or kidney cancer.

As regards this clone: Additional DNA sequences in this sample encode the identical CDR3. V gene TRBV7-9 combines with J gene TRBJ2-3, with D maybe TRBD1 (6 bases). V gave up 5 bases and J gave up 4 bases, with 7 bases separating them. Germline loops: CDR1 SEHNR, CDR2 FQNEAQ (reference sequence). The CDR3 runs 12 residues. The CDR3 here is CASSRTADTQYF. CDR3 sequence (DNA): TGTGCCAGCAGCCGGACAGCAGATACGCAGTATTTT.

This clone was seen a handful of times. The V call is TRBV18, the J call TRBJ2-7; TRBD2 aligns across 8 bases. The ends lost 6 bases at V and 6 bases at J; junction bases unmatched: 13. The CDR3 spans 15 residues. Germline V lookup: CDR1 KGHSH, CDR2 LQKENI. In DNA, the CDR3 is TGTGCCAGCTCCCCCCCCGGGCTAGCGGGTAGCGAGCAGTACTTC. It yields the protein CASSPPGLAGSEQYF.

The gene calls are TRBV30 and TRBJ2-4, with D possibly matching TRBD2 (6 bases). This CDR3 region has 15 residues. Germline V gene sequence: CDR1 GTSNPN, CDR2 SVGIG (reference sequence). V gave up 0 bases and J gave up 7 bases, with 16 bases separating them. The CDR3 DNA reads as TGTGCCTGGAGTGTTGGGGCTAGCGTTAGGAACATTCAGTACTTC. It translates to CAWSVGASVRNIQYF.

The chain uses TRBV5-3 and TRBJ2-7, with D maybe TRBD1 (6 bases). TRBV5-3 is known as an ORF, though its function is uncertain. The CDR3 covers 13 residues. The V end was cut by 8 bases, the J end by 10 bases, with 22 bases between. In DNA, the CDR3 is TGTGCCAGGACGGACAGAAAACAGCTAGAACAGTACTTC. It is translated as CARTDRKQLEQYF.

The J gene is TRBJ2-7, the V gene TRBV6-5; 8 nucleotides line up with TRBD2. The V gene end was trimmed by 6 bases and the J gene end by 3 bases; junction bases not matched to a gene: 4. The germline gives CDR1 MNHEY, CDR2 SVGAGI. This CDR3 region has 13 residues. The DNA for the CDR3 is TGTGCCAGCAGACCCCTAGCGGGCTACGAGCAGTACTTC. Translation gives CASRPLAGYEQYF.

The genes are TRBV19 and TRBJ1-2; D unclear. This CDR3 region has 12 residues. V dropped 5 bases and J dropped 2 bases, with 6 bases sitting between them. Germline-derived CDR1 and CDR2 are LNHDA and SQIVND (reference sequence). The CDR3 sequence: CASSPGNYGYTF. The CDR3 bases are TGTGCCAGTAGTCCCGGGAACTATGGCTACACCTTC.

The V gene is TRBV6-6, the J gene TRBJ1-5; D uncertain. CDR3 length: 13 amino acids. V lost 7 bases, J lost 1 base, and 8 bases lay in between. Germline CDR1 reads MNHNY; CDR2 reads SVGAGI (reference sequence). The CDR3 DNA is TGTGCCAGCAACCCAGTCAGCAATCAGCCCCAGCATTTT. It translates to CASNPVSNQPQHF.

Points on this clone: The junction departs from the called germline gene at one end, perhaps through a read error. V and J are TRBV4-2 and TRBJ2-4, with 13 bases that match TRBD2. The CDR3 consists of 19 residues. Germline V lookup: CDR1 LGHNA, CDR2 YNFKEQ. The CDR3 reads CASTQLTSGRAGAKNIQYF. CDR3 in DNA: TGTGCCAGCACCCAACTTACTAGCGGGAGGGCCGGGGCCAAAAACATTCAGTACTTC.

This clone was counted between two and nine times. The rearrangement uses TRBV5-4 and TRBJ1-4; 9 bases align to TRBD1. CDR3 length equals 15 residues. Germline V gives CDR1 SGHNT, CDR2 YYREEE (reference sequence). With 2 bases clipped from V and 2 bases from J, the junction kept 1 base outside the gene matches. The chain's CDR3 is CASSLGQGTNEKLFF. CDR3 bases: TGTGCCAGCAGCTTAGGACAGGGGACTAATGAAAAACTGTTTTTT. Variable domain in full (rest from reference TRBV5-4 and TRBJ1-4): ETGVTQSPTHLIKTRGQQVTLRCSSQSGHNTVSWYQQALGQGPQFIFQYYREEENGRGNFPPRFSGLQFPNYSSELNVNALELDDSALYLCASSLGQGTNEKLFFGSGTQLSVL.

The chain links TRBV10-3 to TRBJ2-7; 10 bases map to TRBD2. The CDR3 has 14 amino acids. Germline loops: CDR1 ENHRY, CDR2 SYGVKD. V was pared by 7 bases and J by 1 base, with 4 bases of the junction left unmatched. This CDR3 reads CAIKPTSGSYEQYF. Written as DNA, the CDR3 is TGTGCCATCAAGCCGACTAGCGGGTCCTACGAGCAGTACTTC.

CDR3 nucleotides: TGTGCCAGCAGCTCACCCCAGGTGGGAGATACGCAGTATTTT. Protein sequence: CASSSPQVGDTQYF. This chain connects TRBV5-5 to TRBJ2-3; D uncertain. This CDR3 spans 14 amino acids. Germline loops: CDR1 SGHKS, CDR2 YYEKEE (reference sequence). V lost 3 bases and J lost 5, with 13 bases in between.

This clone appeared a single time. This chain uses TRBV19 with TRBJ1-4; maybe TRBD1 (6 bases). The CDR3 runs to 15 residues. CDR1 and CDR2 from the germline V gene are LNHDA and SQIVND (reference sequence). Deletions cut 6 bases from V and 4 bases from J, with 15 bases between. The CDR3 DNA sequence: TGTGCCAGTAGACCCAGGACAGCCTATAATGAAAAACTGTTTTTT. It yields the protein CASRPRTAYNEKLFF.

V usage is TRBV7-9 and J usage is TRBJ2-1, with 9 bases lining up with TRBD1. The CDR3 has 15 residues. Germline V gene data show CDR1 as SEHNR and CDR2 as FQNEAQ (reference sequence). V trimming: 6 bases; J trimming: 7 bases; junction bases outside the gene matches: 10. The CDR3 protein is CASRNTGGLGNEQFF. In DNA, the CDR3 is TGTGCCAGCAGAAACACAGGGGGCCTTGGTAATGAGCAGTTCTTC.

This chain uses TRBV29-1 with TRBJ2-7; 8 nucleotides agree with TRBD1. With V trimmed by 4 bases and J by 2 bases, 7 bases remained unmatched. The CDR3 length is 14 residues. Germline loops: CDR1 SQVTM, CDR2 ANQGSEA. The CDR3 sequence is CSVVAGQVTYEQYF. CDR3 bases: TGCAGCGTTGTGGCGGGACAGGTCACCTACGAGCAGTACTTC.

The J gene is TRBJ2-7, the V gene TRBV4-1; D is unclear. There are 12 residues in the CDR3. CDR1 and CDR2 from the germline V gene are MGHRA and YSYEKL. Trimming cost V 3 bases and J 7 bases, with 10 bases left between them. DNA for the CDR3: TGCGCCAGCAGCCAGGCCTTAGGGGAGCAGTACTTC. This sequence encodes CASSQALGEQYF.

V usage is TRBV6-6 and J usage is TRBJ2-7; D gene ambiguous. Germline assignment: CDR1 MNHNY and CDR2 SVGAGI (reference sequence). Between the trimmed V and J ends, which lost 5 bases and 1 base, there was a span of 9 bases. This CDR3 is built from 13 residues. Written as DNA, the CDR3 is TGTGCCAGCAGTCACGACGGATCCTACGAGCAGTACTTC. The encoded protein is CASSHDGSYEQYF.

The V gene is TRBV5-4, the J gene TRBJ1-1, with 8 bases that match TRBD1. CDR3 length: 15 residues. Germline V gene data show CDR1 as SGHNT and CDR2 as YYREEE (reference sequence). V shed 0 bases and J 5 bases; nucleotides not matched to a gene: 6. CDR3 protein: CASSLAQGAMTEAFF. The CDR3 coding sequence is TGTGCCAGCAGCTTGGCCCAGGGGGCGATGACTGAAGCTTTCTTT.

The V call is TRBV6-5, the J call TRBJ2-1, with 7 positions matching TRBD1. CDR3 length equals 15 residues. Germline-derived CDR1 and CDR2 are MNHEY and SVGAGI. The ends lost 1 base at V and 3 bases at J; junction bases unmatched: 3. CDR3 in amino acids: CASSYWAGGYNEQFF. The CDR3 bases are TGTGCCAGCAGTTACTGGGCAGGGGGCTACAATGAGCAGTTCTTC.

The chain couples TRBV2 to TRBJ2-1, with TRBD1 as a possible D gene (6 bases). V was shortened by 7 bases and J by 5 bases, with 15 bases between the two germline ends. Per the germline V gene, CDR1 is SNHLY and CDR2 is FYNNEI. This CDR3 has 14 amino acids. The CDR3 region has the DNA TGTGCCAGCATCAAACAGGGAAGGGACAATGAGCAGTTCTTC. Translation: CASIKQGRDNEQFF.

This clone was seen once. This rearrangement joins TRBV4-2 to TRBJ2-7, with a weak D call TRBD2 (5 bases). Trimming shortened V by 0 bases and J by 4 bases, and 25 bases separated the two germline ends. The CDR3 has 19 amino acids. The germline V gene has CDR1 LGHNA and CDR2 YNFKEQ. CDR3 sequence reads: CASSQDPRIEASGTYEQYF. CDR3 sequence (DNA): TGTGCCAGCAGCCAAGATCCAAGAATCGAGGCAAGCGGCACTTACGAGCAGTACTTC.

The rearrangement joins TRBV12-5 to TRBJ1-3; D is unresolved. The V end was cut by 1 base, the J end by 0 bases, with 7 bases between. CDR1 LGHNT and CDR2 FRNRAP come from the germline V gene. CDR3 length: 15 residues. Here the CDR3 reads CASGLGLRSGNTIYF. The DNA for the CDR3 is TGTGCTAGTGGTTTGGGACTCCGCTCTGGAAACACCATATATTTT. Full variable domain (rest looked up from reference TRBV12-5 and TRBJ1-3): DARVTQTPRHKVTEMGQEVTMRCQPILGHNTVFWYRQTMMQGLELLAYFRNRAPLDDSGMPKDRFSAEMPDATLATLKIQPSEPRDSAVYFCASGLGLRSGNTIYFGEGSWLTVV.

This chain links TRBV5-1 with TRBJ1-3; a possible D gene is TRBD1 (5 bases). The CDR3 consists of 17 residues. Germline V CDR1 and CDR2: SGHRS, YFSETQ. V dropped 4 bases and J dropped 1 base, with 18 bases sitting between them. CDR3 in DNA: TGCGCCAGCAGCCGATTCCCGGACATTACTTCTGGAAACACCATATATTTT. Translation: CASSRFPDITSGNTIYF.

V gene TRBV7-2 combines with J gene TRBJ1-3; D is perhaps TRBD1 (6 bases). Germline CDR1 is SGHTA and CDR2 is FQGNSA. V dropped 5 bases and J dropped 0 bases, with 11 bases sitting between them. CDR3 length: 15 amino acids. In nucleotides, the CDR3 is TGTGCCAGCAGCCCTACAGGGACCTCTGGAAACACCATATATTTT. Translation gives CASSPTGTSGNTIYF.

The chain uses TRBV4-1 and TRBJ1-2; D gene uncertain. The CDR3 spans 15 residues. Germline loops: CDR1 MGHRA, CDR2 YSYEKL. Trimming removed 0 bases from V and 4 bases from J, with 12 bases in between. CDR3 region: CASSQDAVRSYGYTF. CDR3 bases: TGCGCCAGCAGCCAAGATGCCGTACGGTCCTATGGCTACACCTTC.